This T cell receptor (beta chain) was captured in a study of cytomegalovirus exposure and HLA in healthy donors. General observations from the study: On later analysis, the bulk of CMV-associated TCR beta chains appeared to be HLA-restricted.

This clone has only a few counts. Its antigen is not identified. Germline assignment: CDR1 PRHDT and CDR2 FYEKMQ (reference sequence). The CDR3 is 15 residues long. V lost 5 bases to trimming and J lost 5 bases; unmatched junction nucleotides: 8. Primers included in the PCR were 60 Vbeta and 13 Jbeta primers. TCRdb's table, derived via immunoSEQ multiplex PCR, lists solely in-frame clones and lacks some. The sample shows over 100,000 clones, about 8.5% of them seen only once. This TCR was recovered from a man aged 40-50 years in good health and CMV-seronegative. The sequencing sample was made of PBMCs. This rearrangement joins TRBV13 to TRBJ2-3; 9 bases match TRBD1. DNA of the CDR3: TGTGCCAGCAGCCGGGTACAGGGGGCACGAGATACGCAGTATTTT. Translated, it gives CASSRVQGARDTQYF.